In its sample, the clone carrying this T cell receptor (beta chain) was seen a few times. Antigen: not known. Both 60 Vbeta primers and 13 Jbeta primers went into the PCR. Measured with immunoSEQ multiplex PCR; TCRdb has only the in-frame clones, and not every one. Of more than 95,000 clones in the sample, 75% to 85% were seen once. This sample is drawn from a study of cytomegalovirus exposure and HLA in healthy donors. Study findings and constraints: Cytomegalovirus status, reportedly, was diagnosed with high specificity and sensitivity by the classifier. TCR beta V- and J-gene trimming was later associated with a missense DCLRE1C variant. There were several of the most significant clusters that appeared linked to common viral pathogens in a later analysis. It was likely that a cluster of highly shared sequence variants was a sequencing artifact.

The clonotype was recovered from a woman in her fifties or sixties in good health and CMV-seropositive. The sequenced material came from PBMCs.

CDR3 DNA sequence: TGCGCCAGCAGCCGTAAGCTCGGGAGCGGGGGGGCCCGGGAGACCCAGTACTTC. As protein: CASSRKLGSGGARETQYF. V usage is TRBV4-3 and J usage is TRBJ2-5, with 10 nucleotides matching TRBD2. With V trimmed by 4 bases and J by 5 bases, 16 bases remained unmatched. Germline V CDR1 and CDR2: LGHNA, YSLEER. The CDR3 sequence is 18 residues long.